These 20 T cell receptor beta chains came from one sample sequenced in a study of cytomegalovirus exposure and HLA in healthy donors. Both 60 Vbeta primers and 13 Jbeta primers went into the PCR. Sequencing was performed with immunoSEQ multiplex PCR; in TCRdb, only in-frame clones are kept and a portion is missing. In the table there are roughly 180,000 clones, 77% of which are singletons. Sequenced input: PBMCs. The receptors were sampled from a woman aged 25 to 45 in good health and CMV-seropositive.

The chain is built from TRBV2 and TRBJ2-6, with 7 positions matching TRBD1. The CDR3 contains 18 residues. The ends lost 3 bases at V and 1 base at J; junction bases unmatched: 9. In germline, CDR1 is SNHLY, CDR2 FYNNEI. The CDR3 coding sequence is TGTGCCAGCAGTGATCATAGGGGGCGTAAATCTGGGGCCAACGTCCTGACTTTC. Protein: CASSDHRGRKSGANVLTF.

This chain uses TRBV28 with TRBJ2-1; no reliable D call. Germline V lookup: CDR1 MDHEN, CDR2 SYDVKM. This CDR3 contains 13 residues. Trimming removed 3 bases at V and 12 bases at J, with 15 bases between. This chain's CDR3 is CASSLPGLDGQFF. The CDR3 nucleotides are TGTGCCAGCAGTTTGCCAGGCTTAGACGGGCAGTTCTTC.

This clone appeared once. The chain employs TRBV19 and TRBJ1-2; D is uncertain. The V gene's germline CDR1 is LNHDA and CDR2 SQIVND (reference sequence). The CDR3 has 15 amino acids. Between the trimmed V and J ends, which lost 7 bases and 2 bases, there was a span of 17 bases. Here the CDR3 reads CASTEGLLRNYGYTF. The DNA of the CDR3 is TGTGCCAGTACCGAAGGACTCCTGCGAAACTATGGCTACACCTTC.

V usage is TRBV28 and J usage is TRBJ2-3; TRBD2 matches 7 bases. CDR3 length: 15 residues. V gave up 1 base and J gave up 3 bases; unmatched junction bases: 4. Germline CDR1 MDHEN, CDR2 SYDVKM. DNA of the CDR3: TGTGCCAGCAGTTTATTGGGCGGGGGTACAGATACGCAGTATTTT. Its translation is CASSLLGGGTDTQYF.

The gene calls are TRBV6-6 and TRBJ2-1; 14 nucleotides line up with TRBD2. The CDR3 consists of 16 residues. The V and J ends lost 2 bases and 4 bases, in that order; junction bases with no gene match: 1. CDR1 is MNHNY and CDR2 is SVGAGI in the germline V gene (reference sequence). DNA for the CDR3: TGTGCCAGCAGTTACGGGACTAGCGGGGGATACAATGAGCAGTTCTTC. It codes for CASSYGTSGGYNEQFF.

The V call is TRBV14, the J call TRBJ2-1; D might be TRBD2 (6 bases). The CDR3 sequence is 17 residues long. In germline, CDR1 is SGHDN, CDR2 FVKESK. Trimming took 0 bases from V and 4 from J, leaving 16 bases between them. The CDR3 here is CASSQDYPEGIYNEQFF. The CDR3 DNA is TGTGCCAGCAGCCAAGATTATCCGGAGGGGATTTACAATGAGCAGTTCTTC.

This clone was recorded only once. CDR3 sequence: CASSFRGSEAFF. DNA for the CDR3: TGTGCCAGCAGTTTTAGAGGTTCTGAAGCTTTCTTT. The gene calls are TRBV27 and TRBJ1-1; D is unresolved. Germline CDR1 reads MNHEY; CDR2 reads SMNVEV (reference sequence). The V and J ends lost 3 bases and 6 bases respectively, with 8 bases between them. CDR3 size: 12 residues.

This clone showed up many times. The CDR3, as DNA: TGTGCCAGCAGTGAAGCCGGCCAGGCCGCCTACGAGCAGTACTTC. Its protein is CASSEAGQAAYEQYF. V gene TRBV6-1 combines with J gene TRBJ2-7; D is uncertain. The CDR3 is made up of 15 amino acids. CDR1 is MNHNS, CDR2 SASEGT, per germline. V was shortened by 0 bases and J by 2 bases, with 11 bases between the two germline ends.

The DNA for the CDR3 is TGTGTCACGGGGGGACTTGCCGCAGCCTACGAGCAGTACTTC. Encoded protein: CVTGGLAAAYEQYF. The J gene is TRBJ2-7, the V gene TRBV28; TRBD2 matches at 7 bases. The CDR3 is 14 residues long. Germline V gene data show CDR1 as MDHEN and CDR2 as SYDVKM.

On this clone: At one end, the junction sequence differs from germline, possibly due to a read error. V gene TRBV6-1 combines with J gene TRBJ2-7; 14 bases line up with TRBD2. Germline V gene lookup returns CDR1 MNHNS and CDR2 SASEGT. The CDR3 length is 15 residues. The chain's CDR3 is CASSESRLAGGDGGF. In DNA form, the CDR3 reads TGTGCCAGCAGTGAATCGCGACTAGCGGGAGGGGACGGTGGCTTC.

The chain combines TRBV15 with TRBJ2-3, with 14 bases fitting TRBD2. V was clipped by 1 base and J by 5 bases; unmatched bases: 8. Germline V CDR1 and CDR2: LNHNV, YYDKDF (reference sequence). The CDR3 has 18 amino acids. CDR3 region: CATSRGPGLAGEEDTQYF. The CDR3 DNA is TGTGCCACCAGCAGAGGGCCGGGACTAGCGGGAGAGGAAGATACGCAGTATTTT.

This chain joins TRBV30 and TRBJ1-4, with D tentatively TRBD1 (6 bases). The CDR3 totals 14 residues. Germline-derived CDR1 and CDR2 are GTSNPN and SVGIG (reference sequence). The V gene lost 1 base and the J gene lost 8 bases, with 14 bases spanning the gap. CDR3: CAWSGQGLGEKLFF. As DNA, the CDR3 is TGTGCCTGGAGTGGTCAGGGGTTGGGGGAAAAACTGTTTTTT.

This clone has just one count. The chain is built from TRBV6-5 and TRBJ2-7; possibly TRBD2 for D (6 bases). The CDR3 is made up of 16 amino acids. V lost 2 bases and J 0 bases, leaving 14 bases between the germline ends. Germline V CDR1 and CDR2: MNHEY, SVGAGI. The CDR3 bases are TGTGCCAGCAGTTACCAACTAGCTTCCCTCTCCTACGAGCAGTACTTC. It is translated as CASSYQLASLSYEQYF.

Here the CDR3 reads CASSFTGTGDDEQFF. In DNA, the CDR3 is TGTGCCAGCAGTTTCACCGGGACAGGGGACGATGAGCAGTTCTTC. The V and J genes are TRBV6-5 and TRBJ2-1, with 10 bases identical to TRBD1. Germline CDR1 is MNHEY and CDR2 is SVGAGI. V dropped 4 bases and J dropped 8; count of bases not matched to a gene: 8. CDR3 length: 15 residues.

J is TRBJ1-2 and V is TRBV18, with D possibly matching TRBD1 (5 bases). Trimming removed 4 bases at V and 6 bases at J, with 12 bases between. The CDR3 has 13 residues. From germline, CDR1 is KGHSH and CDR2 LQKENI. The CDR3 sequence is CASSQARGDGYTF. CDR3 coding DNA: TGTGCCAGCTCACAGGCTCGGGGGGATGGCTACACCTTC.

The CDR3 coding sequence is TGTGCCAGCAGCTTAAAGAGGAGGGTTGAGCAGTTCTTC. Encoded protein: CASSLKRRVEQFF. The J gene is TRBJ2-1, the V gene TRBV7-9; a possible D gene is TRBD2 (6 bases). V was shortened by 2 bases and J by 9 bases, with 11 bases between the two germline ends. This CDR3 contains 13 residues. Germline V gene data show CDR1 as SEHNR and CDR2 as FQNEAQ (reference sequence).

This clone has just one count. The chain employs TRBV20-1 and TRBJ2-5; no reliable D call. CDR3 length: 10 residues. V was pared by 2 bases and J by 5 bases, with 3 bases between. Germline V gene data show CDR1 as DFQATT and CDR2 as SNEGSKA (reference sequence). The DNA for the CDR3 is TGCAGTGCTAGACTGGAGACCCAGTACTTC. It specifies CSARLETQYF.

A few counts support this clone. The rearrangement joins TRBV6-1 to TRBJ1-4; tentative D call: TRBD1 (6 bases). This CDR3 is built from 14 residues. Trimming took 5 bases from V and 0 from J, leaving 7 bases between them. CDR1 and CDR2 from the germline V gene are MNHNS and SASEGT. The CDR3 here is CASSPGATNEKLFF. CDR3 nucleotides: TGTGCCAGCAGTCCAGGGGCAACTAATGAAAAACTGTTTTTT.

This chain uses TRBV5-1 with TRBJ2-1, with a possible D match to TRBD2 (5 bases). There are 14 residues in the CDR3. V lost 6 bases to trimming and J lost 4 bases, with 14 bases between them. The germline gives CDR1 SGHRS, CDR2 YFSETQ. The chain's CDR3 is CASTGLGVYNEQFF. The CDR3 nucleotides read TGCGCCAGCACCGGACTCGGCGTGTACAATGAGCAGTTCTTC.

This sequence joins TRBV5-1 and TRBJ2-1, with 12 bases fitting TRBD2. The V and J ends lost 0 bases and 5 bases, in that order; junction bases with no gene match: 12. Germline V lookup: CDR1 SGHRS, CDR2 YFSETQ. CDR3 size: 19 residues. CDR3 sequence: CASSLVTSGRSDRNNEQFF. Written as DNA, the CDR3 is TGCGCCAGCAGCTTGGTGACTAGCGGGAGATCCGATCGTAACAATGAGCAGTTCTTC. The full variable domain, in which reference TRBV5-1 and TRBJ2-1 provide the parts outside the CDR3, is KAGVTQTPRYLIKTRGQQVTLSCSPISGHRSVSWYQQTPGQGLQFLFEYFSETQRNKGNFPGRFSGRQFSNSRSEMNVSTLELGDSALYLCASSLVTSGRSDRNNEQFFGPGTRLTVL.